This paragraph covers one T cell receptor (beta chain) sequence. The record originates from a study of T-cell memory formation after mild COVID-19. TCRdb independently ran MiXCR on the 5' RACE reads; one entry per CDR3 protein. The sample has 150,000 to 200,000 distinct CDR3 sequences; 10% to 15% are singletons. CDR3 length: 16 amino acids. Losses at the gene ends were 3 bases for V and 5 bases for J; bases not matched to a gene: 9. Germline-derived CDR1 and CDR2 are SGHNT and YYREEE (reference sequence). The receptor was isolated from a man aged 18-30 years who had mild COVID-19 (a few samples of this study predate the infection). Cell type and time point are not known. The chain uses TRBV5-4 and TRBJ2-5; TRBD1 matches 11 bases. Material: PBMCs or a T cell subset sorted from them (not recorded which). The CDR3 loop is CASSSGTGGGKETQYF. DNA for the CDR3: TGTGCCAGCAGCTCTGGGACAGGGGGGGGAAAGGAGACCCAGTACTTC.